This entry is about one TCR beta chain. The data stem from a study of blood T cell repertoires in COVID-19. Study-wide context: Sources were T cells, B-cell-depleted T cells, or PBMCs; the material itself was cDNA or gDNA.

The CDR3 has 14 amino acids. Looked up from germline, CDR1 is MNHEY and CDR2 is SMNVEV (reference sequence). V was pared by 3 bases and J by 5 bases, with 2 bases of the junction left unmatched. Self-reported history from a screening survey and questionnaire set each donor's cohort. Produced via immunoSEQ multiplex PCR; TCRdb's table is partial and in-frame only. Seen here are roughly 76,000 clones, 75% to 90% observed once, and the top ten hold roughly 1%. The gene calls are TRBV27 and TRBJ1-5, with 9 bases aligning to TRBD1. The clonotype was recovered from a woman aged 45-59 years with acute COVID-19. Input material: PBMCs or T cells enriched from blood (not recorded which). The CDR3 spells CASSFTGGYQPQHF. The CDR3 DNA reads TGTGCCAGCAGTTTCACAGGGGGCTATCAGCCCCAGCATTTT.